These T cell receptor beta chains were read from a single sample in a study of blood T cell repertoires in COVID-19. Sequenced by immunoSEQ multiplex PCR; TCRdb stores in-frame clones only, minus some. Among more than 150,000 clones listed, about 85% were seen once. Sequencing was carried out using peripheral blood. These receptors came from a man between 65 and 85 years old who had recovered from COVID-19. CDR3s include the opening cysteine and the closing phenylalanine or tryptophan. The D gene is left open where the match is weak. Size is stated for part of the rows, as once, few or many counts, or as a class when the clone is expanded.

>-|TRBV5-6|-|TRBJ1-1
TGTGCCAGCAGCTTGTTGGAGGGCAGGAGAGCTTTCTTT
CASSLLEGRRAFF
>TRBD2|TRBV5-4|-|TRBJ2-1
TGTGCCAGCAGCACTAGGACTAGCGGGAGGAACAATGAGCAGTTCTTC
CASSTRTSGRNNEQFF
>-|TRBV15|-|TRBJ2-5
TGTGCCACCAGCAGAGATCAGGCACCCGCAGAGACCCAGTACTTC
CATSRDQAPAETQYF
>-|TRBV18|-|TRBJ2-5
TGTGCCAGCAAATCAACACAGGAGTCCGAGACCCAGTACTTC
CASKSTQESETQYF
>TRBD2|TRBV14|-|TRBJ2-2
TGTGCCAGCAGCCAACGGTTGGGGCTAGCGGGAGCGGGCGCCGGGGAGCTGTTTTTT
CASSQRLGLAGAGAGELFF
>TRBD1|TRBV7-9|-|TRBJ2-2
TGTGCCAGCAGTCACCGGACAGGGGACGGAACCGGGGAGCTGTTTTTT
CASSHRTGDGTGELFF
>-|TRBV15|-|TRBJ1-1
TGTGCCACCAGCAGAGATCTACAGGTGAACACTGAAGCTTTCTTT
CATSRDLQVNTEAFF
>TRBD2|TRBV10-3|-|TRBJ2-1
TGTGCCATCAGTGACGGCCTAGCGGGAGACAATGAGCAGTTCTTC
CAISDGLAGDNEQFF
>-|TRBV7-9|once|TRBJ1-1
TGTGCCAGCAGCTCTGGTAATGGAGGGAACACTGAAGCTTTCTTT
CASSSGNGGNTEAFF
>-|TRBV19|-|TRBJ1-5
TGTGCCAGTAGTGTACAGGTTGGGCCCCAGCATTTT
CASSVQVGPQHF
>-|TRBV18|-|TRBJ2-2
TGTGCCAGCTTACCTACGAGGGAAACCGGGGAGCTGTTTTTT
CASLPTRETGELFF
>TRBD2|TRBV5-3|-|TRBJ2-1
TGTGCCAGAAGAGCTAGCGGGAGCAACAATGAGCAGTTCTTC
CARRASGSNNEQFF
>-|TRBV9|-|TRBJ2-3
TGTGCCAGCAGCGTATGGGAGAGCACAGATACGCAGTATTTT
CASSVWESTDTQYF
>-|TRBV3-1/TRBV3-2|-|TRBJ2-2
TGTGCCAGCAGCCGCCCTAGAGGATCCGGGGAGCTGTTTTTT
CASSRPRGSGELFF
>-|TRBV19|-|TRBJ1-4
TGTGCCAGTAGTTCTGACAGGTTGAATGAAAAACTGTTTTTT
CASSSDRLNEKLFF
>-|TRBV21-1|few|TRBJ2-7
TGTGCCAGCAGCTCCCCTTCACTAGCGGGAGAGGACGAGCAGTACTTC
CASSSPSLAGEDEQYF
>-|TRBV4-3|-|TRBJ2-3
TGCGCCAGCAGCCAAGGGCTTATGGGCGGGAACACAGATACGCAGTATTTT
CASSQGLMGGNTDTQYF
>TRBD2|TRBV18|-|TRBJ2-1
TGTGCCAGCTCACCGGGACTAGCGGGAGCCTTGTTGAATGAGCAGTTCTTC
CASSPGLAGALLNEQFF
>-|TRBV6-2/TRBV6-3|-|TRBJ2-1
TGTGCCAGCAGCCAGACTGGAGAGCAGTTCTTC
CASSQTGEQFF
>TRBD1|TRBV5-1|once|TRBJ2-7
TGCGCCAGCAGCTCGGGGACAGGACCTTACTACGAGCAGTACTTC
CASSSGTGPYYEQYF
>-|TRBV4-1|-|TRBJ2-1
TGCGCCAGCAGCCTCCCCGAGAGGGAATCTGAGCAGTTCTTC
CASSLPERESEQFF
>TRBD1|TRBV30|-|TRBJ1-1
TGTGCCTGGAGTCCCCGGACAGGATGGAACACTGAAGCTTTCTTT
CAWSPRTGWNTEAFF
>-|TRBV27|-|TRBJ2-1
TGTGCCAGCAATCGGCTAGCGAGCGACAATGAGCAGTTCTTC
CASNRLASDNEQFF
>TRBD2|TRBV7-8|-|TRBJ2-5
TGTGCCAGCAGCGCCACTAGCGGGAGTGCGGAGACCCAGTACTTC
CASSATSGSAETQYF
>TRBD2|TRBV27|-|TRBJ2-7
TGTGCCAGCAGTTTATGGACTAGCGGATCCTACGAGCAGTACTTC
CASSLWTSGSYEQYF
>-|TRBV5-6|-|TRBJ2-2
TGTGCCAGCAGCTTGGCGTGGAGAACGAACACCGGGGAGCTGTTTTTT
CASSLAWRTNTGELFF
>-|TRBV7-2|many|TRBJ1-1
TGTGCCAGCAGCCTCAACCAGGGATTTTCTGAAGCTTTCTTT
CASSLNQGFSEAFF
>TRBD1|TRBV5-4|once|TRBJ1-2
TGTGCCAGCAGCCGGGACAGGGCTGGCTATGGCTACACCTTC
CASSRDRAGYGYTF
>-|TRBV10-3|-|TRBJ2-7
TGTGCCATCAGTGAGTCGAGAGGCGAGCAGTACTTC
CAISESRGEQYF
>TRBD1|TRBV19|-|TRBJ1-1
TGTGCCAGTAGAGCGGACAGGGACGGTCCTGAAGCTTTCTTT
CASRADRDGPEAFF